This T cell receptor beta chain was sequenced for a study of cytomegalovirus exposure and HLA in healthy donors. The study, taken as a whole, reports: TRBV6-2, TRBV6-3 and other indistinguishable V segments were excluded. Available immune exposure information covered CMV serostatus only.

PCR primers comprised 60 Vbeta and 13 Jbeta primers. Produced via immunoSEQ multiplex PCR; TCRdb's table is partial and in-frame only. In the table there are approximately 150,000 clones, 75% of which are singletons. Trimming stripped 3 bases from V and 8 bases from J, with 16 bases between. CDR3 length equals 14 residues. CDR1 is MDHEN and CDR2 is SYDVKM in the germline V gene. As for this clone: Antigen: not known.

The V gene is TRBV28, the J gene TRBJ1-1; maybe TRBD1 (5 bases). Material: PBMCs. This receptor was identified in a man aged 18-30 years in good health and CMV-seropositive. The CDR3 is CASSLPAQGGEAFF. Here the CDR3 DNA reads TGTGCCAGCAGTTTGCCGGCCCAGGGAGGGGAAGCTTTCTTT. Supplemented by reference TRBV28 and TRBJ1-1, the full variable domain reads DVKVTQSSRYLVKRTGEKVFLECVQDMDHENMFWYRQDPGLGLRLIYFSYDVKMKEKGDIPEGYSVSREKKERFSLILESASTNQTSMYLCASSLPAQGGEAFFGQGTRLTVV.